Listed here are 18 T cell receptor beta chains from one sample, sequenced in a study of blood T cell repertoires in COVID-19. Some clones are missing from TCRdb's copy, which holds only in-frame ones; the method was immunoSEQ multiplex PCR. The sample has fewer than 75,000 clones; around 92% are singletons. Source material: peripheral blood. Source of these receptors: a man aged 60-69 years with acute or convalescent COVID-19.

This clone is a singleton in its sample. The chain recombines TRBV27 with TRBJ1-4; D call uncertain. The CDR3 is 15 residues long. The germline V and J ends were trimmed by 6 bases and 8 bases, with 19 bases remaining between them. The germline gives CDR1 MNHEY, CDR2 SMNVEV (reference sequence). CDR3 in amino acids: CASSRDRGSQEKLFF. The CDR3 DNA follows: TGTGCCAGCAGCCGCGACCGCGGGAGCCAGGAAAAACTGTTTTTT.

The CDR3 nucleotides read TGTGCCAGCAGCGGCTGGAGAAAACTGTTTTTT. Protein sequence: CASSGWRKLFF. The J gene is TRBJ1-4, the V gene TRBV6-5; D call uncertain. This CDR3 contains 11 residues. Trimming removed 6 bases from V and 10 bases from J, with 9 bases in between. The germline gives CDR1 MNHEY, CDR2 SVGAGI.

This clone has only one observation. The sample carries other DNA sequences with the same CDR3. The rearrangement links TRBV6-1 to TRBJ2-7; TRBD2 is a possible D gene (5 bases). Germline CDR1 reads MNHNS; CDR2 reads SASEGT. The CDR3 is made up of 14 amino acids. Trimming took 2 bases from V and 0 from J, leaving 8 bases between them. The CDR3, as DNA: TGTGCCAGCAGTGAATTGGGGAGCTCCTACGAGCAGTACTTC. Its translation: CASSELGSSYEQYF.

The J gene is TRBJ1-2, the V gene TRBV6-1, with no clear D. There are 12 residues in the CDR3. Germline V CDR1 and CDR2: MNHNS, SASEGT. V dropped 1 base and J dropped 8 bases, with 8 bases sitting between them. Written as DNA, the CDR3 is TGTGCCAGCAGTGAAGGGCCGGGGGGCTACACCTTC. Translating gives CASSEGPGGYTF.

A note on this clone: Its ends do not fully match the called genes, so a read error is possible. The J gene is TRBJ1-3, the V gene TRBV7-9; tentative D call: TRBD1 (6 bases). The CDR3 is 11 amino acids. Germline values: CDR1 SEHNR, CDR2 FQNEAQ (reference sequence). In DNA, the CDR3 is TGTGCCAGCAGCTTAACAGGGAGCTCGGATTTT. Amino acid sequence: CASSLTGSSDF.

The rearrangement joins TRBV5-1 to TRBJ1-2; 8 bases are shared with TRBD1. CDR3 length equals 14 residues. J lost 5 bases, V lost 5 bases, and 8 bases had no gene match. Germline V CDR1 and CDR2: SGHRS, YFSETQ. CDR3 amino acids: CASRTLQGGYGYTF. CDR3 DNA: TGCGCCAGCAGAACCTTACAGGGGGGTTATGGCTACACCTTC.

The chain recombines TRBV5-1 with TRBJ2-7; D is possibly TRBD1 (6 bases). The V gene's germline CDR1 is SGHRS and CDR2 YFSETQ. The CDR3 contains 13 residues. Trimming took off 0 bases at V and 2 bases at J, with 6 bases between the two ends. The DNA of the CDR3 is TGCGCCAGCAGCTTGGGGGGGCCCTACGAGCAGTACTTC. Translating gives CASSLGGPYEQYF.

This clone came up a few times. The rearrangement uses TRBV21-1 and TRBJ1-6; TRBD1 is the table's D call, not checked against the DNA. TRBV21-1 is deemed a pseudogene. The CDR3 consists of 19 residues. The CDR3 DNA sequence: TGTGCCAGCAGCAAAAGACAAGTTTCGACAGGGGGCTATAATTCACCCCTCCACTTT. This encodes CASSKRQVSTGGYNSPLHF.

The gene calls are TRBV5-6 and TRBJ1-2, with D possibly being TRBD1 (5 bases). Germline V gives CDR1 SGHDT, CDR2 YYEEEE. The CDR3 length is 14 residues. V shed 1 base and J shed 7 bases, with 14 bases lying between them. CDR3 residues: CASSLRRTSTGYTF. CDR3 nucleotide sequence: TGTGCCAGCAGCTTGCGCAGGACATCTACTGGCTACACCTTC. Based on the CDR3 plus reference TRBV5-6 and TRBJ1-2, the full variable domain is DAGVTQSPTHLIKTRGQQVTLRCSPKSGHDTVSWYQQALGQGPQFIFQYYEEEERQRGNFPDRFSGHQFPNYSSELNVNALLLGDSALYLCASSLRRTSTGYTFGSGTRLTVV.

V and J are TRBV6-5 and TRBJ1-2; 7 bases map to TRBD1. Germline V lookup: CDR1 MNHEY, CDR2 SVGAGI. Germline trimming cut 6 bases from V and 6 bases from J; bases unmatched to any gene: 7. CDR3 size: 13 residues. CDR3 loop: CASSRGTEDGYTF. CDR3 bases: TGTGCCAGCAGCCGCGGGACAGAGGATGGCTACACCTTC.

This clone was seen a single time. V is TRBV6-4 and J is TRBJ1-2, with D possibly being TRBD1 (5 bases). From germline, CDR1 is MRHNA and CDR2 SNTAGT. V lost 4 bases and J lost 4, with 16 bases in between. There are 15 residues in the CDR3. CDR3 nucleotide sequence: TGTGCCAGCAGTGCCCAGGGAGGTGTTCGCTATGGCTACACCTTC. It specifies CASSAQGGVRYGYTF.

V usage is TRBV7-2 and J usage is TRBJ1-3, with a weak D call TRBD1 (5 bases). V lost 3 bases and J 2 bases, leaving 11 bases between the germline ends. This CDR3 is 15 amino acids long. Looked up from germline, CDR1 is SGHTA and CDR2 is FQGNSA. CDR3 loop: CASSFSPGAGNTIYF. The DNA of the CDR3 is TGTGCCAGCAGCTTTAGCCCGGGGGCTGGAAACACCATATATTTT.

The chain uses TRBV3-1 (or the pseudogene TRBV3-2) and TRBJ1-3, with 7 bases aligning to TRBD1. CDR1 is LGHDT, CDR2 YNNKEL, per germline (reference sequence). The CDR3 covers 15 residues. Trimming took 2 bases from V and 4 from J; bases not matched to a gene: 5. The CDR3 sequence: CASSQKTGVGNTIYF. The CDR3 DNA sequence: TGTGCCAGCAGCCAAAAAACAGGGGTCGGAAACACCATATATTTT.

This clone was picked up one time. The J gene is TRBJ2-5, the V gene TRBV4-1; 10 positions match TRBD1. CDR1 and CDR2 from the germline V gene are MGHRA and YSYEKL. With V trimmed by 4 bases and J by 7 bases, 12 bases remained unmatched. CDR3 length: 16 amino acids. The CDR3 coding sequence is TGCGCCAGCAGCCTCTCAGACAGGGGGCCTGTAGGGACCCAGTACTTC. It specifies CASSLSDRGPVGTQYF.

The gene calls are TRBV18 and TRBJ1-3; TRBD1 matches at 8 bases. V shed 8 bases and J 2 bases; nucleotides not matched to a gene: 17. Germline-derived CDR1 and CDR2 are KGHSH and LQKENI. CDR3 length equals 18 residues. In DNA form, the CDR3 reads TGTGCCAGCGCACGACTCGGGGCAGGGGGCCTAACTGGAAACACCATATATTTT. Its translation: CASARLGAGGLTGNTIYF.

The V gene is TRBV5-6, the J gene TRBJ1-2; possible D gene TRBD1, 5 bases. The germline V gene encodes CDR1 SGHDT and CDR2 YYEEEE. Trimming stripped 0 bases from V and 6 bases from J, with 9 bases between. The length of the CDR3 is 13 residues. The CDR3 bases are TGTGCCAGCAGCTTGGAGGACAAGAATGGCTACACCTTC. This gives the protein CASSLEDKNGYTF.

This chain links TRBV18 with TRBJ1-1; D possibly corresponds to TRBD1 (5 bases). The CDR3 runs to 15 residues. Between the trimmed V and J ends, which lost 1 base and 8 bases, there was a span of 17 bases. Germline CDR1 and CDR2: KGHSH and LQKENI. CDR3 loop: CASSPLGEGTREAFF. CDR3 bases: TGTGCCAGCTCACCACTCGGGGAGGGGACCCGAGAAGCTTTCTTT.

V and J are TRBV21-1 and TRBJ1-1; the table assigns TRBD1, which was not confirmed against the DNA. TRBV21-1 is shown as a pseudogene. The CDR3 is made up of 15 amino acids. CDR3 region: CASSLPIGQVNEAFF. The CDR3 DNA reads TGTGCCAGCAGCCTACCCATCGGACAGGTTAATGAAGCTTTCTTT.